The rows below give T cell receptor beta chains drawn from one sample of a study of cytomegalovirus exposure and HLA in healthy donors. Assay: immunoSEQ multiplex PCR; the TCRdb copy retains only in-frame clones and omits some. This table holds roughly 140,000 clones, roughly nine tenths found once. What was sequenced was PBMCs. The receptors were sampled from a woman younger than 30 in good health and CMV-seropositive. Each CDR3 is given with its conserved first and last residue. The D gene is left open where the match is weak. Clone size is not always given. Where it is, it says once, few, many or a class for expanded clones.

- | TRBJ2-7 | TRBV11-3 | - | CASSETSNEQYF | TGTGCCAGCAGCGAAACTAGCAACGAGCAGTACTTC
- | TRBJ2-7 | TRBV30 | - | CAWSFGIGEQYF | TGTGCCTGGAGTTTCGGGATTGGCGAGCAGTACTTC
TRBD2 | TRBJ2-1 | TRBV10-3 | - | CAIATTSGRTHNEQFF | TGTGCCATCGCTACAACTAGCGGGAGAACACACAATGAGCAGTTCTTC
- | TRBJ2-6 | TRBV2 | - | CARAPGAGANVLTF | TGTGCCCGGGCCCCAGGGGCTGGGGCCAACGTCCTGACTTTC
TRBD2 | TRBJ2-3 | TRBV2 | once | CASSVRSGKADTQYF | TGTGCCAGCAGTGTGCGTAGCGGGAAGGCAGATACGCAGTATTTT
TRBD2 | TRBJ2-7 | TRBV19 | - | CASSPGSSGRGRTYEQYF | TGTGCCAGTAGTCCGGGGTCTAGCGGGAGGGGTCGCACGTACGAGCAGTACTTC
TRBD1 | TRBJ2-2 | TRBV11-2 | - | CASSLVRGRGGELFF | TGTGCCAGCAGCTTAGTCAGGGGGCGCGGCGGGGAGCTGTTTTTT
- | TRBJ2-1 | TRBV6-6 | - | CASSYSLNPGYNEQFF | TGTGCCAGCAGTTACTCGCTGAACCCGGGATACAATGAGCAGTTCTTC
- | TRBJ2-5 | TRBV9 | - | CASSVESSQETQYF | TGTGCCAGCAGCGTAGAGTCCAGCCAAGAGACCCAGTACTTC
TRBD1 | TRBJ2-2 | TRBV6-1 | - | CASIWGQGNTGELFF | TGTGCCAGCATCTGGGGACAGGGGAACACCGGGGAGCTGTTTTTT
- | TRBJ1-1 | TRBV9 | - | CASSKTGNTEAFF | TGTGCCAGCAGCAAGACAGGGAACACTGAAGCTTTCTTT
TRBD1 | TRBJ2-7 | TRBV6-5 | - | CASSARDRVYEQYF | TGTGCCAGCAGTGCCCGGGACAGGGTATACGAGCAGTACTTC
- | TRBJ1-3 | TRBV29-1 | - | CSAERGNTIYF | TGCAGCGCCGAGCGGGGAAACACCATATATTTT
TRBD2 | TRBJ2-3 | TRBV9 | - | CASSVGGSGISTDTQYF | TGTGCCAGCAGCGTAGGAGGTAGCGGGATTAGCACAGATACGCAGTATTTT
TRBD1 | TRBJ1-4 | TRBV2 | once | CASSGIQGPTNEKLFF | TGTGCCAGCAGTGGAATACAGGGGCCAACTAATGAAAAACTGTTTTTT
TRBD1 | TRBJ2-1 | TRBV29-1 | - | CSVRAGTGGHNEQFF | TGCAGCGTTCGAGCCGGGACAGGGGGCCACAATGAGCAGTTCTTC
TRBD2 | TRBJ2-3 | TRBV7-2 | - | CASSLQTGLASTDTQYF | TGTGCCAGCAGCCTACAAACCGGACTAGCGTCCACAGATACGCAGTATTTT
- | TRBJ2-3 | TRBV27 | - | CASTPRGSTDTQYF | TGTGCCAGCACACCGAGGGGGAGCACAGATACGCAGTATTTT
- | TRBJ1-1 | TRBV7-8 | - | CASSLYQTSGEGFF | TGTGCCAGCAGCTTATATCAGACCTCGGGGGAAGGTTTCTTT
TRBD2 | TRBJ2-3 | TRBV6-6 | many | CASTSGRPSTDTQYF | TGTGCCAGCACTAGCGGGAGACCTAGCACAGATACGCAGTATTTT
- | TRBJ2-1 | TRBV19 | - | CASSLARGNNEQFF | TGTGCCAGTAGTCTCGCCAGAGGCAACAATGAGCAGTTCTTC
TRBD1 | TRBJ1-4 | TRBV27 | - | CASSPQGARNEKLFF | TGTGCCAGCAGTCCACAGGGGGCGAGGAATGAAAAACTGTTTTTT
- | TRBJ2-2 | TRBV6-1 | - | CASQEEDTGELFF | TGTGCCAGCCAAGAGGAGGACACCGGGGAGCTGTTTTTT
- | TRBJ2-1 | TRBV5-6 | - | CASSLWASINEQFF | TGTGCCAGCAGCTTGTGGGCTAGCATAAATGAGCAGTTCTTC
- | TRBJ1-4 | TRBV28 | - | CASSLGQILNEKLFF | TGTGCCAGCAGTCTCGGACAGATTCTTAATGAAAAACTGTTTTTT
TRBD2 | TRBJ2-4 | TRBV13 | - | CASSLAAGGPSAKNIQYF | TGTGCCAGCAGCTTAGCAGCGGGAGGGCCATCAGCCAAAAACATTCAGTACTTC
TRBD1 | TRBJ1-1 | TRBV5-6 | - | CASSIRQGRPEKAFF | TGTGCCAGCAGCATTAGACAGGGGAGGCCCGAAAAAGCTTTCTTT
- | TRBJ2-5 | TRBV5-6 | - | CASSPWRRTQYF | TGTGCCAGCAGCCCCTGGCGGAGGACCCAGTACTTC
TRBD2 | TRBJ2-3 | TRBV2 | - | CASRPGLGLDTQYF | TGTGCCAGCAGGCCGGGACTAGGGCTGGATACGCAGTATTTT
- | TRBJ2-1 | TRBV18 | - | CASSLTGSSYNEQFF | TGTGCCAGCTCCCTTACAGGGTCCTCCTACAATGAGCAGTTCTTC
TRBD2 | TRBJ2-7 | TRBV19 | many | CASSIGGTSGYEQYF | TGTGCCAGTAGTATAGGAGGGACTAGCGGCTACGAGCAGTACTTC
TRBD2 | TRBJ2-5 | TRBV7-6 | - | CASRWTSGRGETQYF | TGTGCCAGCAGGTGGACTAGCGGGAGGGGGGAGACCCAGTACTTC
- | TRBJ2-7 | TRBV5-4 | - | CASSLALDLRGSEQYF | TGTGCCAGCAGCTTGGCCCTAGACCTAAGGGGGAGCGAGCAGTACTTC
- | TRBJ2-1 | TRBV2 | - | CASGQGRFYNEQFF | TGTGCCAGCGGCCAGGGTCGCTTCTACAATGAGCAGTTCTTC
- | TRBJ2-7 | TRBV5-1 | - | CASTNTAYEQYF | TGCGCCAGCACCAACACAGCCTACGAGCAGTACTTC
- | TRBJ1-2 | TRBV7-9 | - | CASSLGDRKGFNYGYTF | TGTGCCAGCAGCTTAGGTGACAGAAAGGGCTTTAACTATGGCTACACCTTC
TRBD1 | TRBJ2-3 | TRBV6-1 | - | CASSGSNRGPSTDTQYF | TGTGCCAGCAGTGGATCGAACAGGGGTCCTAGCACAGATACGCAGTATTTT
TRBD2 | TRBJ2-7 | TRBV7-2 | - | CASSPRLAGMSYEQYF | TGTGCCAGCAGCCCAAGACTAGCGGGTATGTCCTACGAGCAGTACTTC
TRBD2 | TRBJ2-3 | TRBV4-1 | - | CASSPERSGGRTDTQYF | TGCGCCAGCAGCCCCGAGAGGTCGGGAGGGAGGACAGATACGCAGTATTTT
TRBD2 | TRBJ2-2 | TRBV7-3 | - | CASSAQAWLAGAGELFF | TGTGCCAGCAGCGCCCAAGCTTGGCTAGCGGGAGCCGGGGAGCTGTTTTTT
- | TRBJ2-7 | TRBV6-1 | - | CASSEAGSVHEQYF | TGTGCCAGCAGTGAAGCCGGTAGCGTCCACGAGCAGTACTTC
TRBD2 | TRBJ2-3 | TRBV29-1 | - | CSVGLAGGSTDTQYF | TGCAGCGTCGGACTAGCGGGAGGGAGCACAGATACGCAGTATTTT
- | TRBJ2-2 | TRBV7-2 | - | CASSLAGANTGELFF | TGTGCCAGCAGCTTAGCGGGCGCAAACACCGGGGAGCTGTTTTTT
TRBD2 | TRBJ2-7 | TRBV6-5 | - | CASSYRGGRGSYEQYF | TGTGCCAGCAGTTACCGGGGGGGACGCGGTTCCTACGAGCAGTACTTC
TRBD2 | TRBJ2-7 | TRBV5-8 | few | CATGTSGTHEQYF | TGTGCCACCGGGACTAGCGGGACCCACGAGCAGTACTTC
TRBD1 | TRBJ1-2 | TRBV19 | once | CASSFGTGEGYTF | TGTGCCAGTAGTTTCGGGACAGGGGAAGGCTACACCTTC
- | TRBJ2-3 | TRBV30 | - | CAWRRSTSTDTQYF | TGTGCCTGGAGGAGGTCTACTAGCACAGATACGCAGTATTTT
TRBD2 | TRBJ2-5 | TRBV5-6 | - | CASSRGRARGETQYF | TGTGCCAGCAGCCGCGGGAGGGCCCGAGGAGAGACCCAGTACTTC
- | TRBJ2-7 | TRBV6-6 | once | CASSRPTGAYEQYF | TGTGCCAGCAGCCGACCCACCGGGGCCTACGAGCAGTACTTC
TRBD2 | TRBJ2-7 | TRBV4-2 | - | CASSQVGGRAPGTEQYF | TGTGCCAGCAGCCAAGTCGGCGGGAGGGCTCCAGGTACCGAGCAGTACTTC
- | TRBJ2-7 | TRBV7-2 | - | CASSPQQGYEQYF | TGTGCCAGCAGCCCCCAACAGGGCTACGAGCAGTACTTC
- | TRBJ1-4 | TRBV9 | - | CASSALGRGGLYEKLFF | TGTGCCAGCAGCGCCCTGGGTCGGGGAGGTCTTTATGAAAAACTGTTTTTT